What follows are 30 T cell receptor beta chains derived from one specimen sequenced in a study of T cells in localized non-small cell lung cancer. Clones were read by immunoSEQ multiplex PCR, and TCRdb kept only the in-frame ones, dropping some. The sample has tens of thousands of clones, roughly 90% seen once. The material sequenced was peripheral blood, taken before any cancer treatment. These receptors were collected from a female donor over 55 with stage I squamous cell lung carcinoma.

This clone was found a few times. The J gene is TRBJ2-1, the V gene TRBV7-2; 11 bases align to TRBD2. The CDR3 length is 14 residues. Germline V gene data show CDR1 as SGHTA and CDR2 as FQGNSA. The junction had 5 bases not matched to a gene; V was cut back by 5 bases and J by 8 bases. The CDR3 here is CASSGLAGGHEQFF. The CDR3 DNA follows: TGTGCCAGCAGCGGCCTAGCGGGAGGACATGAGCAGTTCTTC.

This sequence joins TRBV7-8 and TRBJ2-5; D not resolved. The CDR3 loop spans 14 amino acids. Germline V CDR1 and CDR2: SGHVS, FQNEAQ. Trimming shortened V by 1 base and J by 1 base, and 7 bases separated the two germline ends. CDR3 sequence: CASSLGSTQETQYF. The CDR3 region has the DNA TGTGCCAGCAGCTTAGGCAGTACCCAAGAGACCCAGTACTTC.

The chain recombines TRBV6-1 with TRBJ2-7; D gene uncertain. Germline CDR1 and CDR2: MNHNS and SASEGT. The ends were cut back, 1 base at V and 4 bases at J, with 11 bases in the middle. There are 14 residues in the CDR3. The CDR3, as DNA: TGTGCCAGCAGTGAAGGGGTGCTGAGGTACGAGCAGTACTTC. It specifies CASSEGVLRYEQYF.

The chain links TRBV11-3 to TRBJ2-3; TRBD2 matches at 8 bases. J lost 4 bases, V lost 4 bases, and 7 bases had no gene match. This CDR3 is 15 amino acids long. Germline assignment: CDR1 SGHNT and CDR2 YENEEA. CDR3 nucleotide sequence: TGTGCCAGCAGCTCTAGCGGGCGAGAGGCAGATACGCAGTATTTT. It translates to CASSSSGREADTQYF.

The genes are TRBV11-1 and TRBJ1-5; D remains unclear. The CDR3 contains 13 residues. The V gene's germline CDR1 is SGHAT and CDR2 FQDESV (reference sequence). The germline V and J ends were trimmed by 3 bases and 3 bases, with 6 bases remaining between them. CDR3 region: CASSLNLNQPQHF. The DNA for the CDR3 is TGTGCCAGCAGCTTGAACCTCAATCAGCCCCAGCATTTT.

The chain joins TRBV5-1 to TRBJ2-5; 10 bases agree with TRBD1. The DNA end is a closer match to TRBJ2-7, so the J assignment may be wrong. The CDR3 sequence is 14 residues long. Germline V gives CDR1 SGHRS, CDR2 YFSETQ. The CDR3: CASSPGQGRHEQYF. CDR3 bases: TGCGCCAGCAGCCCGGGACAGGGGAGGCACGAGCAGTACTTC.

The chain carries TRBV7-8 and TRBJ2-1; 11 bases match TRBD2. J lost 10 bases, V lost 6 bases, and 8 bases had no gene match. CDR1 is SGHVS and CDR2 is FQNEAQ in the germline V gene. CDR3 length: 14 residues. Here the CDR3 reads CASRIAGGTGEQFF. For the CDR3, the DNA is TGTGCCAGCAGGATAGCGGGAGGGACGGGAGAGCAGTTCTTC.

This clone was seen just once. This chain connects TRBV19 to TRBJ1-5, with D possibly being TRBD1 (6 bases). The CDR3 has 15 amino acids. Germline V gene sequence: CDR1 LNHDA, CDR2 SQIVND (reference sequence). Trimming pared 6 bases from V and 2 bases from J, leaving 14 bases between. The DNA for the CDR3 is TGTGCCAGTAGGGACAGCCCACGGGGCAATCAGCCCCAGCATTTT. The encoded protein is CASRDSPRGNQPQHF.

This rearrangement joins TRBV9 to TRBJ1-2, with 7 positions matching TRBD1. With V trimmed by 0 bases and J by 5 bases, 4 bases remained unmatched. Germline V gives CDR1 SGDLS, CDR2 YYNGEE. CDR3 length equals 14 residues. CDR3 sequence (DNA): TGTGCCAGCAGCGTAGTTTCAGGGGGTTATGGCTACACCTTC. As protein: CASSVVSGGYGYTF.

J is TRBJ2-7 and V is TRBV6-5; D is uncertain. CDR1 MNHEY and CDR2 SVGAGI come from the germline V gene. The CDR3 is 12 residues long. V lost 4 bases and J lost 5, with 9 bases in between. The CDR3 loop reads CASSWLGNEQYF. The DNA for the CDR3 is TGTGCCAGCAGTTGGTTGGGGAACGAGCAGTACTTC.

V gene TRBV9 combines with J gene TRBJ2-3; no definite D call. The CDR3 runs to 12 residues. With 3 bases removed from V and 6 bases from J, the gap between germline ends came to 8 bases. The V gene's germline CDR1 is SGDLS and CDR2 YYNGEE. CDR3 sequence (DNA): TGTGCCAGCAGCGCTAGAACTGATACGCAGTATTTT. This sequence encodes CASSARTDTQYF.

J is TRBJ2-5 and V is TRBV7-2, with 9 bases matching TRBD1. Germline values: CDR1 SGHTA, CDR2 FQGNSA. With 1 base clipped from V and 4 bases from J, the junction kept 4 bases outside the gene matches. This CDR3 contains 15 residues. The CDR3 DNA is TGTGCCAGCAGCTTAGATGGGACAGGGTCAGAGACCCAGTACTTC. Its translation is CASSLDGTGSETQYF.

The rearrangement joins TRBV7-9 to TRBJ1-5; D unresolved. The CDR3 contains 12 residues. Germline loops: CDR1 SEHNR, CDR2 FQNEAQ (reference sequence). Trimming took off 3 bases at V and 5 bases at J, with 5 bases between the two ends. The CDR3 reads CASSFLDQPQHF. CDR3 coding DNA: TGTGCCAGCAGCTTCTTAGATCAGCCCCAGCATTTT.

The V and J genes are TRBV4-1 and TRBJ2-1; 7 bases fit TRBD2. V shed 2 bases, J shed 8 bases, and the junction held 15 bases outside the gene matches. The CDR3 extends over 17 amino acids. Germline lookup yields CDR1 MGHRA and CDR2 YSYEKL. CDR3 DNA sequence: TGCGCCAGCAGCCAACCTAACCCGGGGAGGGCCCCGTATGAGCAGTTCTTC. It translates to CASSQPNPGRAPYEQFF.

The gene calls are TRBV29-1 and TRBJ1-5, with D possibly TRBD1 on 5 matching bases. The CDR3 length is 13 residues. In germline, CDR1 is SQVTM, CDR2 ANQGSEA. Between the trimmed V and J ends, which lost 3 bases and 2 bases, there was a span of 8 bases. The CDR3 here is CSVEAGGNQPQHF. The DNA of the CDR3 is TGCAGCGTTGAGGCGGGGGGCAATCAGCCCCAGCATTTT. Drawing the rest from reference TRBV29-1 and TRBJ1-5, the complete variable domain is SAVISQKPSRDICQRGTSLTIQCQVDSQVTMMFWYRQQPGQSLTLIATANQGSEATYESGFVIDKFPISRPNLTFSTLTVSNMSPEDSSIYLCSVEAGGNQPQHFGDGTRLSIL.

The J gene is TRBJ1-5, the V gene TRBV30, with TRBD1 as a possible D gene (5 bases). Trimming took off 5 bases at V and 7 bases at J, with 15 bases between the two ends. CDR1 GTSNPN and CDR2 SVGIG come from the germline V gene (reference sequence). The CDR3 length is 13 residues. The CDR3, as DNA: TGTGCCTGGTCCCAGGGAACCGGGCAGCCCCAGCATTTT. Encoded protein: CAWSQGTGQPQHF.

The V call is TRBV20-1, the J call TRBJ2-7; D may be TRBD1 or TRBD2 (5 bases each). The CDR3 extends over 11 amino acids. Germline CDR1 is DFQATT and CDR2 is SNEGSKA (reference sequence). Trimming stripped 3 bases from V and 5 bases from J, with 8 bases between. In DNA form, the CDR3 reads TGCAGTGCTAGCAGGGACCACGAGCAGTACTTC. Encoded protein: CSASRDHEQYF.

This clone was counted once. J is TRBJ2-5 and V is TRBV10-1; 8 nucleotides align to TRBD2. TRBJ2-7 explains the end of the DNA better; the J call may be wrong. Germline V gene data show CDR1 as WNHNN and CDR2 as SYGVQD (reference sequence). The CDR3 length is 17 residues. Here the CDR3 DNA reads TGCGCCAGCAGTGAGTCTAGCGGGAAAGTCACAGGGCACGAGCAGTACTTC. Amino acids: CASSESSGKVTGHEQYF.

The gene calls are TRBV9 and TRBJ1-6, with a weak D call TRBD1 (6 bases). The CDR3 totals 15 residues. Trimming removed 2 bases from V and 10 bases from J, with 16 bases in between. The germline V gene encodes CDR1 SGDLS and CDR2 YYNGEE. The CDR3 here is CASSVTERGKSPLHF. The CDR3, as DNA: TGTGCCAGCAGCGTGACAGAAAGGGGGAAGTCACCCCTCCACTTT.

In DNA, the CDR3 is TGTGCCAGCAGCAACGACAGGGGCGTACTGAGGAATGAGCAGTTCTTC. This translates into CASSNDRGVLRNEQFF. The chain joins TRBV7-9 to TRBJ2-1; the match to TRBD1 covers 8 bases. Germline V gene lookup returns CDR1 SEHNR and CDR2 FQNEAQ (reference sequence). This CDR3 comprises 16 residues. V lost 5 bases to trimming and J lost 7 bases; unmatched junction nucleotides: 13.

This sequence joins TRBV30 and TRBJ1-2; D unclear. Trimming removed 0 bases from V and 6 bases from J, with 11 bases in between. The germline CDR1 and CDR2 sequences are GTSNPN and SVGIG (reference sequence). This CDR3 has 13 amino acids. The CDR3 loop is CAWSVRSRDGYTF. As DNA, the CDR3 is TGTGCCTGGAGTGTACGCAGCAGAGATGGCTACACCTTC.

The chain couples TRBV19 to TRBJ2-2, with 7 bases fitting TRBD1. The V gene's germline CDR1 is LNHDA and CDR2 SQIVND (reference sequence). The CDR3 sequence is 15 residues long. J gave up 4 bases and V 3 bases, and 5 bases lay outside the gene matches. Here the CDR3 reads CASSIQAGGTGELFF. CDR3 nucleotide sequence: TGTGCCAGTAGTATCCAGGCAGGGGGCACCGGGGAGCTGTTTTTT.

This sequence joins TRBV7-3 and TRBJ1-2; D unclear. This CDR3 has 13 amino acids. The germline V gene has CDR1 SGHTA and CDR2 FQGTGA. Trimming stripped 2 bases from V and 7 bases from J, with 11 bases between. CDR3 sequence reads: CASSLDWMGGYTF. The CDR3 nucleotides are TGTGCCAGCAGCTTAGACTGGATGGGTGGCTACACCTTC.

CDR3: CASDRGSNEQFF. CDR3 coding DNA: TGTGCCAGCGACCGGGGTTCGAATGAGCAGTTCTTC. This chain connects TRBV5-6 to TRBJ2-1; D possibly corresponds to TRBD2 (5 bases). V was pared by 7 bases and J by 7 bases, with 12 bases between. This CDR3 is built from 12 residues. CDR1 and CDR2 from the germline V gene are SGHDT and YYEEEE.

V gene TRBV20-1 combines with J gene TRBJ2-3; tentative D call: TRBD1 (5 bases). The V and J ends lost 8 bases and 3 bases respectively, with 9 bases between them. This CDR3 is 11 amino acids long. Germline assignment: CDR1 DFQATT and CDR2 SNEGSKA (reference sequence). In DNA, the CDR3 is TGCAGTTATAGACAGACAGATACGCAGTATTTT. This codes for CSYRQTDTQYF.

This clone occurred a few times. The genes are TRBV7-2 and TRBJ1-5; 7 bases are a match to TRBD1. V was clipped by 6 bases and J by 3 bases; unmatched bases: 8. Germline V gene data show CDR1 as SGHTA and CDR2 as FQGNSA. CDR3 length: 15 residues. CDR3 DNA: TGTGCCAGCAGGGGAGGTACAGGGGTCAATCAGCCCCAGCATTTT. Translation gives CASRGGTGVNQPQHF.

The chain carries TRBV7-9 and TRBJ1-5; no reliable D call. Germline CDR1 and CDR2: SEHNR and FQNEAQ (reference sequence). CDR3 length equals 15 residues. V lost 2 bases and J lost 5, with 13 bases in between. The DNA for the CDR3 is TGTGCCAGCAGCTTATCCGCGGTCGGCCATCAGCCCCAGCATTTT. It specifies CASSLSAVGHQPQHF.

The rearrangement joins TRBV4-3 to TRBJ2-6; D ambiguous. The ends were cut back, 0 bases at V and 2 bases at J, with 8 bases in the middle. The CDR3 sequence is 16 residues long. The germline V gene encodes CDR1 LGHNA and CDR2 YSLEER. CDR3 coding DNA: TGCGCCAGCAGCCAAGAACCTAGAACTGGGGCCAACGTCCTGACTTTC. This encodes CASSQEPRTGANVLTF.

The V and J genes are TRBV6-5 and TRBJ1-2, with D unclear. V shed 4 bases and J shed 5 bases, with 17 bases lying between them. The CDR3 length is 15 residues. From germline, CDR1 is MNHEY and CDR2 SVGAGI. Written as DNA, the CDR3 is TGTGCCAGCAGTTTACAACTGGGGTTGGGTTATGGCTACACCTTC. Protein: CASSLQLGLGYGYTF.

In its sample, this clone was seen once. Here the CDR3 reads CASSASGSPTGELFF. The CDR3 coding sequence is TGTGCCAGCAGCGCGAGCGGGAGTCCCACCGGGGAGCTGTTTTTT. V usage is TRBV9 and J usage is TRBJ2-2; 8 nucleotides line up with TRBD2. V shed 3 bases, J shed 4 bases, and the junction held 5 bases outside the gene matches. The CDR3 loop spans 15 amino acids. Germline assignment: CDR1 SGDLS and CDR2 YYNGEE.